The present TCR beta chain was sequenced within a study of blood T cell repertoires in COVID-19. Study at large: The United States, Italy and Spain were the sources of the acute and convalescent COVID-19 samples. Sources were T cells, B-cell-depleted T cells, or PBMCs; the material itself was cDNA or gDNA.

The data were produced by immunoSEQ multiplex PCR, yet TCRdb's version contains in-frame clones alone and is incomplete. Counted here are under 200,000 clones, 70% to 90% occurring once; the ten biggest clones make up about 1.2%. This CDR3 region has 10 residues. The V end was cut by 4 bases, the J end by 13 bases, with 8 bases between. Per the germline V gene, CDR1 is MNHNY and CDR2 is SVGAGI (reference sequence). The origin of this receptor is a man in his sixties who had recovered from COVID-19. The chain employs TRBV6-6 and TRBJ2-4, with D hard to call. The sequenced sample was peripheral blood. CDR3 in DNA: TGTGCCAGCAGTTGGCCGTGGCAGTACTTC. It specifies CASSWPWQYF.